The 26 T cell receptor beta chains reported below all come from one sample, sequenced in a study of blood T cell repertoires in COVID-19. Some clones are missing from TCRdb's copy, which holds only in-frame ones; the method was immunoSEQ multiplex PCR. The repertoire consists of around 80,000 clones, with more than 85% occurring once and the leading ten covering about 0.6%. Sequences were obtained from peripheral blood. Every receptor here comes from a man in his 60s with acute or convalescent COVID-19.

The rearrangement links TRBV6-5 to TRBJ1-2; D perhaps matches TRBD1 (5 bases). Germline CDR1 is MNHEY and CDR2 is SVGAGI. The CDR3 loop spans 15 amino acids. V was clipped by 5 bases and J by 7 bases, with 20 bases between them. This CDR3 reads CASSLDSWSLGGYTF. The CDR3 coding sequence is TGTGCCAGCAGTCTCGACAGTTGGTCCCTAGGTGGCTACACCTTC.

The chain couples TRBV5-1 to TRBJ2-5, with 11 bases aligning to TRBD2. The CDR3 is made up of 17 amino acids. The V gene end was trimmed by 4 bases and the J gene end by 5 bases; junction bases not matched to a gene: 13. From germline, CDR1 is SGHRS and CDR2 YFSETQ. CDR3 nucleotides: TGCGCCAGCAGCCCTGGGTTCCTAGCGGGAGGAGGCGAGACCCAGTACTTC. It yields the protein CASSPGFLAGGGETQYF.

V is TRBV11-2 and J is TRBJ1-3, with a possible D match to TRBD1 (6 bases). CDR1 and CDR2 from the germline V gene are SGHAT and FQNNGV. The CDR3 spans 14 residues. Trimming removed 1 base from V and 5 bases from J, with 9 bases in between. Here the CDR3 reads CASSLGGGRNTIYF. In DNA form, the CDR3 reads TGTGCCAGCAGCTTAGGAGGGGGACGAAACACCATATATTTT.

The chain couples TRBV5-4 to TRBJ2-5; TRBD1 is a possible D gene (6 bases). V lost 0 bases to trimming and J lost 4 bases, with 7 bases between them. The CDR3 is 13 residues long. Germline V CDR1 and CDR2: SGHNT, YYREEE (reference sequence). The CDR3 region is CASSLVGGETQYF. CDR3 DNA sequence: TGTGCCAGCAGCTTGGTAGGGGGAGAGACCCAGTACTTC.

The gene calls are TRBV7-2 and TRBJ1-1; D is unclear. Looked up from germline, CDR1 is SGHTA and CDR2 is FQGNSA. The CDR3 extends over 13 amino acids. With 3 bases removed from V and 1 base from J, the gap between germline ends came to 6 bases. CDR3 in amino acids: CASSFGENTEAFF. As DNA, the CDR3 is TGTGCCAGCAGCTTCGGGGAGAACACTGAAGCTTTCTTT.

The chain is built from TRBV29-1 and TRBJ2-2; TRBD1 agrees at 8 bases. The CDR3 length is 16 residues. Germline assignment: CDR1 SQVTM and CDR2 ANQGSEA. The junction had 7 bases not matched to a gene; V was cut back by 4 bases and J by 0 bases. CDR3 sequence reads: CSVADRDNANTGELFF. The CDR3 DNA sequence: TGCAGCGTTGCGGACAGGGACAATGCGAACACCGGGGAGCTGTTTTTT.

The chain couples TRBV6-5 to TRBJ2-7, with D possibly matching TRBD2 (5 bases). CDR1 and CDR2 from the germline V gene are MNHEY and SVGAGI. The V gene lost 7 bases and the J gene lost 0 bases, with 13 bases spanning the gap. The CDR3 spans 14 residues. CDR3 sequence reads: CASTFQADSYEQYF. The CDR3 bases are TGTGCCAGCACGTTCCAAGCGGACTCCTACGAGCAGTACTTC.

This chain links TRBV7-3 with TRBJ2-2; D is possibly TRBD2 (5 bases). With 2 bases removed from V and 6 bases from J, the gap between germline ends came to 16 bases. This CDR3 has 16 amino acids. The V gene's germline CDR1 is SGHTA and CDR2 FQGTGA. The CDR3 nucleotides are TGTGCCAGCAGCTTAGAGCCATGGAGGTCATCCGGGGAGCTGTTTTTT. This translates into CASSLEPWRSSGELFF. The full variable domain, with the rest looked up from reference TRBV7-3 and TRBJ2-2, is GAGVSQTPSNKVTEKGKYVELRCDPISGHTALYWYRQSLGQGPEFLIYFQGTGAADDSGLPNDRFFAVRPEGSVSTLKIQRTERGDSAVYLCASSLEPWRSSGELFFGEGSRLTVL.

This chain's CDR3 is CSAATGSVAFF. The CDR3 DNA follows: TGCAGTGCTGCTACAGGATCTGTAGCTTTCTTT. This chain connects TRBV20-1 to TRBJ1-1; D perhaps matches TRBD1 (5 bases). V was clipped by 5 bases and J by 10 bases, with 14 bases between them. Per germline, CDR1 DFQATT and CDR2 SNEGSKA (reference sequence). The CDR3 is made up of 11 amino acids.

The chain recombines TRBV6-5 with TRBJ2-5; D gene unclear. The germline V gene has CDR1 MNHEY and CDR2 SVGAGI. This CDR3 contains 11 residues. V shed 5 bases and J shed 4 bases, with 5 bases lying between them. CDR3 coding DNA: TGTGCCAGCAGTCGAGGAGAGACCCAGTACTTC. It is translated as CASSRGETQYF.

The rearrangement links TRBV6-6 to TRBJ2-5; possible D gene TRBD2, 6 bases. Between the trimmed V and J ends, which lost 8 bases and 5 bases, there was a span of 15 bases. CDR3 length: 13 amino acids. The germline V gene encodes CDR1 MNHNY and CDR2 SVGAGI (reference sequence). DNA for the CDR3: TGTGCCAGCCTTAAGCGGGTGGAGGAGACCCAGTACTTC. Translation gives CASLKRVEETQYF.

V is TRBV11-2 and J is TRBJ2-4; unclear D gene. The CDR3 contains 11 residues. V was shortened by 1 base and J by 9 bases, with 4 bases between the two germline ends. CDR1 and CDR2 from the germline V gene are SGHAT and FQNNGV. DNA for the CDR3: TGTGCCAGCAGCTTAGGAGCCATTCAGTACTTC. Its protein is CASSLGAIQYF. The whole variable domain, remainder taken from reference TRBV11-2 and TRBJ2-4, is EAGVAQSPRYKIIEKRQSVAFWCNPISGHATLYWYQQILGQGPKLLIQFQNNGVVDDSQLPKDRFSAERLKGVDSTLKIQPAKLEDSAVYLCASSLGAIQYFGAGTRLSVL.

This rearrangement joins TRBV5-1 to TRBJ2-7; D may be TRBD1 (5 bases). With 4 bases removed from V and 3 bases from J, the gap between germline ends came to 14 bases. Germline V gives CDR1 SGHRS, CDR2 YFSETQ. The CDR3 totals 14 residues. The CDR3 bases are TGCGCCAGCAGCCCATCAGCAGGGCGCTACGAGCAGTACTTC. It yields the protein CASSPSAGRYEQYF.

V is TRBV19 and J is TRBJ1-6, with TRBD1 matching 8 bases. With 1 base clipped from V and 7 bases from J, the junction kept 12 bases outside the gene matches. Germline V CDR1 and CDR2: LNHDA, SQIVND (reference sequence). The CDR3 runs to 18 residues. CDR3 amino acids: CASSIAAGQARRNSPLHF. The DNA of the CDR3 is TGTGCCAGTAGTATAGCGGCGGGACAGGCGCGCAGGAATTCACCCCTCCACTTT.

V and J are TRBV25-1 and TRBJ2-5, with no clear D. The V gene's germline CDR1 is MGHDK and CDR2 SYGVNS. CDR3 length equals 11 residues. The V end was cut by 4 bases, the J end by 5 bases, with 5 bases between. CDR3 sequence (DNA): TGTGCCAGCAGTGTCGGGGAGACCCAGTACTTC. Translated, it gives CASSVGETQYF.

The V gene is TRBV3-1 (or the pseudogene TRBV3-2), the J gene TRBJ2-2; 9 bases are shared with TRBD2. The germline CDR1 and CDR2 sequences are LGHDT and YNNKEL (reference sequence). There are 17 residues in the CDR3. V dropped 4 bases and J dropped 4; count of bases not matched to a gene: 10. CDR3 residues: CASSPSTEREVTGELFF. In DNA form, the CDR3 reads TGTGCCAGCAGCCCCTCAACAGAGCGGGAGGTCACCGGGGAGCTGTTTTTT.

J is TRBJ2-7 and V is TRBV3-1 (or the pseudogene TRBV3-2), with D perhaps TRBD1 (5 bases). The CDR3 extends over 14 amino acids. V shed 1 base and J shed 5 bases, with 12 bases lying between them. The germline CDR1 and CDR2 sequences are LGHDT and YNNKEL (reference sequence). CDR3 nucleotides: TGTGCCAGCAGCCAAGGACAGTCGGTCCACGAGCAGTACTTC. Protein: CASSQGQSVHEQYF.

The gene calls are TRBV19 and TRBJ1-2; 7 bases agree with TRBD1. J was trimmed by 2 bases and V by 6 bases; bases with no gene match: 9. The germline V gene has CDR1 LNHDA and CDR2 SQIVND (reference sequence). The CDR3 has 15 amino acids. The CDR3 region has the DNA TGTGCCAGTAGAAACCCGGGACAGTCGAACTATGGCTACACCTTC. This codes for CASRNPGQSNYGYTF.

The J gene is TRBJ2-1, the V gene TRBV10-3; 8 bases match TRBD2. Germline CDR1 ENHRY, CDR2 SYGVKD. The CDR3 has 14 residues. V dropped 5 bases and J dropped 8; count of bases not matched to a gene: 8. CDR3 sequence (DNA): TGTGCCATCAGTACTCCTTACGGGAGGGATGAGCAGTTCTTC. Translation gives CAISTPYGRDEQFF.

The chain links TRBV7-3 to TRBJ2-3; weak D call: TRBD2 (5 bases). Germline CDR1 reads SGHTA; CDR2 reads FQGTGA. V lost 2 bases and J lost 4, with 13 bases in between. The CDR3 consists of 15 residues. The DNA for the CDR3 is TGTGCCAGCAGCTTATCGAACCTGGAGGCAGATACGCAGTATTTT. Translated: CASSLSNLEADTQYF.

The chain recombines TRBV19 with TRBJ1-1; TRBD1 matches 9 bases. Germline V gene data show CDR1 as LNHDA and CDR2 as SQIVND (reference sequence). V shed 3 bases, J shed 1 base, and the junction held 3 bases outside the gene matches. The CDR3 extends over 15 amino acids. The CDR3 reads CASSIKQGANTEAFF. CDR3 DNA: TGTGCCAGTAGTATCAAACAGGGGGCGAACACTGAAGCTTTCTTT. The whole variable domain, remainder taken from reference TRBV19 and TRBJ1-1, is DGGITQSPKYLFRKEGQNVTLSCEQNLNHDAMYWYRQDPGQGLRLIYYSQIVNDFQKGDIAEGYSVSREKKESFPLTVTSAQKNPTAFYLCASSIKQGANTEAFFGQGTRLTVV.

The chain is built from TRBV18 and TRBJ2-7; no firm D call. This CDR3 spans 15 amino acids. The germline V gene encodes CDR1 KGHSH and CDR2 LQKENI. V was clipped by 3 bases and J by 1 base, with 13 bases between them. The CDR3 reads CASSPPAAASYEQYF. The CDR3 DNA sequence: TGTGCCAGCTCACCCCCGGCGGCGGCGTCCTACGAGCAGTACTTC.

A few counts support this clone. The chain has TRBV6-5 and TRBJ2-7, with D maybe TRBD2 (6 bases). This CDR3 contains 13 residues. Trimming removed 8 bases from V and 4 bases from J, with 15 bases in between. Germline loops: CDR1 MNHEY, CDR2 SVGAGI. In DNA form, the CDR3 reads TGTGCCAGCGGAAAGCGGGCAACTTACGAGCAGTACTTC. It yields the protein CASGKRATYEQYF.

CDR3 sequence reads: CASSFDILSDGYTF. For the CDR3, the DNA is TGCGCCAGCAGCTTTGACATTCTATCGGATGGCTACACCTTC. V is TRBV5-1 and J is TRBJ1-2; D not resolved. The V end was cut by 2 bases, the J end by 6 bases, with 14 bases between. This CDR3 is built from 14 residues. Looked up from germline, CDR1 is SGHRS and CDR2 is YFSETQ.

The rearrangement links TRBV4-2 to TRBJ1-3; TRBD1 aligns across 7 bases. The germline gives CDR1 LGHNA, CDR2 YNFKEQ. Trimming at V came to 2 bases and at J to 0 bases, leaving 1 base not matched to a gene. There are 15 residues in the CDR3. The CDR3 reads CASSQSGGSGNTIYF. CDR3 sequence (DNA): TGTGCCAGCAGCCAATCAGGGGGCTCTGGAAACACCATATATTTT.

This clone was detected a few times. V and J are TRBV7-8 and TRBJ2-1; perhaps TRBD1 as D (5 bases). Trimming removed 2 bases from V and 6 bases from J, with 14 bases in between. The germline V gene encodes CDR1 SGHVS and CDR2 FQNEAQ. The length of the CDR3 is 15 residues. The CDR3 DNA follows: TGTGCCAGCAGCTTATCAGGGATCTTGGGCAATGAGCAGTTCTTC. Protein: CASSLSGILGNEQFF.